This TCR beta chain was obtained from a study of identical twins. Donors were all healthy Caucasians. Study-wide results and caveats: Partly confounded zero-insertion analyses could result from invariant MAIT and iNKT cells. Those out-of-frame alpha sequences shared by twins showed an excess of low generation probability.

With regard to this clonotype: What it binds is unknown.

One entry per CDR3 protein results from TCRdb running MiXCR on the 5' RACE reads. The sample records approximately 590,000 distinct CDR3 sequences, 9% to 10% being singletons. V lost 3 bases and J 2 bases, leaving 12 bases between the germline ends. CDR3 size: 15 residues. From germline, CDR1 is WNHNN and CDR2 SYGVQD (reference sequence). The same sample was also studied in work on yellow fever vaccine responses in identical twins. As that report states: Reportedly, the T cell response mounted by twins to vaccine seemed partly convergent, partly personalized.

The specimen sequenced was PBMCs. This chain links TRBV10-1 with TRBJ2-3; tentative D call: TRBD2 (6 bases). This TCR was sampled from a woman between 18 and 29 years old in good health. CDR3 in DNA: TGCGCCAGCAGTGACCCAGCGGGTATCACAGATACGCAGTATTTT. Amino acids: CASSDPAGITDTQYF.